One and the same sample provided the 18 T cell receptor beta chains below, sequenced in a study of CD8 T cells in ankylosing spondylitis. TCRdb itself ran the 5' RACE reads through MiXCR, one entry per CDR3 protein. The sample includes about 310,000 distinct CDR3 sequences, roughly 20% of them seen just once. The sequencing input was blood, either unsorted or a sorted T cell fraction (not recorded which). These receptors were collected from a female donor with ankylosing spondylitis or in good health (not recorded which).

Of note for this clonotype: A read error may explain this, as a much larger clone is one base away. This rearrangement joins TRBV20-1 to TRBJ2-1; a weak D match, TRBD2 (5 bases). The CDR3 extends over 16 amino acids. V lost 0 bases to trimming and J lost 3 bases, with 15 bases between them. Germline V CDR1 and CDR2: DFQATT, SNEGSKA (reference sequence). The CDR3 sequence: CSARDPGSVYYNEQFF. The CDR3 DNA reads TGCAGTGCTAGAGATCCGGGTAGCGTATACTACAATGAGCAGTTCTTC.

The chain employs TRBV20-1 and TRBJ2-5, with TRBD2 as a possible D gene (6 bases). Germline loops: CDR1 DFQATT, CDR2 SNEGSKA (reference sequence). The CDR3 has 17 amino acids. Trimming removed 4 bases from V and 4 bases from J, with 25 bases in between. The CDR3 sequence is CSATTAGGAVGGETQYF. The CDR3 bases are TGCAGTGCTACTACCGCTGGGGGAGCGGTGGGGGGAGAGACCCAGTACTTC.

The rearrangement joins TRBV11-1 to TRBJ2-1; perhaps TRBD1 as D (5 bases). The V gene's germline CDR1 is SGHAT and CDR2 FQDESV (reference sequence). CDR3 length: 13 residues. V lost 1 base to trimming and J lost 8 bases, with 9 bases between them. The CDR3 region has the DNA TGTGCCAGCAGCTTAGACGCGACAGATGAGCAGTTCTTC. Amino acids: CASSLDATDEQFF. The full variable domain, its missing parts supplied by reference TRBV11-1 and TRBJ2-1, is EAEVAQSPRYKITEKSQAVAFWCDPISGHATLYWYRQILGQGPELLVQFQDESVVDDSQLPKDRFSAERLKGVDSTLKIQPAELGDSAMYLCASSLDATDEQFFGPGTRLTVL.

The chain joins TRBV20-1 to TRBJ2-1, with D perhaps TRBD2 (5 bases). This CDR3 is 16 amino acids long. CDR1 DFQATT and CDR2 SNEGSKA come from the germline V gene (reference sequence). V was shortened by 5 bases and J by 4 bases, with 21 bases between the two germline ends. The CDR3 protein is CSAPPVSVGLYNEQFF. In nucleotides, the CDR3 is TGCAGTGCTCCCCCCGTTAGCGTCGGGCTTTACAATGAGCAGTTCTTC.

The chain is built from TRBV25-1 and TRBJ2-5; 7 positions match TRBD2. Looked up from germline, CDR1 is MGHDK and CDR2 is SYGVNS. The CDR3 runs 15 residues. V was clipped by 3 bases and J by 7 bases; unmatched bases: 11. The CDR3 DNA reads as TGTGCCAGCAGTGACCCTGGGGTCCCGGGAGGGACCCAGTACTTC. It encodes CASSDPGVPGGTQYF.

V usage is TRBV6-2 or TRBV6-3 and J usage is TRBJ2-7, with D tentatively TRBD1 (6 bases). The germline V gene has CDR1 MNHEY and CDR2 SVGEGT. CDR3 length equals 15 residues. V lost 5 bases and J 0 bases, leaving 14 bases between the germline ends. The CDR3 here is CASSGPGTISYEQYF. The CDR3, as DNA: TGTGCCAGCAGTGGGCCGGGGACAATCTCCTACGAGCAGTACTTC.

The chain carries TRBV29-1 and TRBJ2-7; 11 positions match TRBD2. The CDR3 length is 16 residues. V lost 5 bases to trimming and J lost 3 bases; unmatched junction nucleotides: 12. Per the germline V gene, CDR1 is SQVTM and CDR2 is ANQGSEA. CDR3 coding DNA: TGCAGCGTTTTCGGACTAGCGGGTGTGGGATTCTACGAGCAGTACTTC. Amino acids: CSVFGLAGVGFYEQYF.

This sequence joins TRBV18 and TRBJ2-3; possible D gene TRBD1, 6 bases. The CDR3 is made up of 15 amino acids. CDR1 KGHSH and CDR2 LQKENI come from the germline V gene. V lost 2 bases and J 0 bases, leaving 9 bases between the germline ends. The CDR3 spells CASSPRQESTDTQYF. For the CDR3, the DNA is TGTGCCAGCTCACCAAGACAGGAGAGCACAGATACGCAGTATTTT.

This clonotype has just a few counts. Germline and junction disagree at one end, which may indicate a read error. V and J are TRBV14 and TRBJ2-6; perhaps TRBD2 as D (6 bases). Germline V gene data show CDR1 as SGHDN and CDR2 as FVKESK. The CDR3 runs 17 residues. In nucleotides, the CDR3 is TGTGCCAGCAGCGAAGAGGGACTGAACTCTGGGGCCAACGTCCTGACTTTC. It encodes CASSEEGLNSGANVLTF. Filled out from reference TRBV14 and TRBJ2-6, the complete variable domain reads EAGVTQFPSHSVIEKGQTVTLRCDPISGHDNLYWYRRVMGKEIKFLLHFVKESKQDESGMPNNRFLAERTGGTYSTLKVQPAELEDSGVYFCASSEEGLNSGANVLTFGAGSRLTVL.

J is TRBJ2-3 and V is TRBV7-2, with 9 bases matching TRBD2. This CDR3 contains 17 residues. V lost 5 bases and J lost 0; bases outside the gene matches: 9. The germline CDR1 and CDR2 sequences are SGHTA and FQGNSA. DNA of the CDR3: TGTGCCAGCAGCGCTTCTTCTAGCGGGGCTAGCACAGATACGCAGTATTTT. It codes for CASSASSSGASTDTQYF.

This clonotype showed up many times. The chain combines TRBV6-5 with TRBJ2-1, with TRBD1 matching 7 bases. The CDR3 consists of 14 residues. V shed 4 bases, J shed 8 bases, and the junction held 8 bases outside the gene matches. Germline V gene data show CDR1 as MNHEY and CDR2 as SVGAGI. The CDR3 region is CASSSPTGVHEQFF. The DNA for the CDR3 is TGTGCCAGCAGTTCTCCCACAGGGGTACATGAGCAGTTCTTC.

The count of this clonotype is one. V is TRBV5-1 and J is TRBJ2-2; the match to TRBD1 covers 11 bases. Germline V gives CDR1 SGHRS, CDR2 YFSETQ. The CDR3 loop spans 16 amino acids. The junction had 6 bases not matched to a gene; V was cut back by 3 bases and J by 5 bases. The CDR3 reads CASSWTGTGGTGELFF. In DNA form, the CDR3 reads TGCGCCAGCAGCTGGACCGGGACAGGGGGAACCGGGGAGCTGTTTTTT.

J is TRBJ2-4 and V is TRBV2; the match to TRBD2 covers 10 bases. After removal of 5 bases from V and 2 bases from J, the junction contained 3 bases not matched to a gene. Looked up from germline, CDR1 is SNHLY and CDR2 is FYNNEI. The CDR3 contains 15 residues. CDR3 sequence: CASSLLAGPKNIQYF. For the CDR3, the DNA is TGTGCCAGCAGTTTACTAGCGGGGCCCAAAAACATTCAGTACTTC.

This clonotype was seen more than once but under ten times. This chain connects TRBV9 to TRBJ2-2; D is unresolved. The CDR3 is 12 residues long. Germline V CDR1 and CDR2: SGDLS, YYNGEE. Trimming took off 0 bases at V and 5 bases at J, with 2 bases between the two ends. The CDR3 protein is CASSVVTGELFF. CDR3 bases: TGTGCCAGCAGCGTAGTAACCGGGGAGCTGTTTTTT.

The sample holds a few counts of this clonotype. The chain recombines TRBV20-1 with TRBJ1-5; TRBD1 matches 7 bases. Germline values: CDR1 DFQATT, CDR2 SNEGSKA (reference sequence). CDR3 length: 16 amino acids. J gave up 11 bases and V 5 bases, and 21 bases lay outside the gene matches. The CDR3 DNA follows: TGCAGTGCTTTACCCCCTGCGACAGGGTGGCTAAGGTCCCAGCATTTT. This translates into CSALPPATGWLRSQHF.

The sample holds a few counts of this clonotype. The chain carries TRBV6-1 and TRBJ2-3, with unresolved D. There are 15 residues in the CDR3. The ends were cut back, 1 base at V and 0 bases at J, with 8 bases in the middle. CDR1 is MNHNS, CDR2 SASEGT, per germline. The CDR3 sequence: CASSEGAFSTDTQYF. CDR3 nucleotide sequence: TGTGCCAGCAGTGAAGGGGCCTTTAGCACAGATACGCAGTATTTT.

This clonotype was counted many times. The rearrangement joins TRBV20-1 to TRBJ2-5, with unresolved D. Trimming shortened V by 4 bases and J by 3 bases, and 0 bases separated the two germline ends. CDR1 DFQATT and CDR2 SNEGSKA come from the germline V gene (reference sequence). This CDR3 has 9 residues. CDR3 region: CSAKETQYF. CDR3 in DNA: TGCAGTGCTAAAGAGACCCAGTACTTC.

This chain joins TRBV20-1 and TRBJ2-7; 7 bases agree with TRBD2. The CDR3 is 15 amino acids. The ends lost 2 bases at V and 0 bases at J; junction bases unmatched: 7. Germline lookup yields CDR1 DFQATT and CDR2 SNEGSKA (reference sequence). Here the CDR3 reads CSARNLADDSYEQYF. Written as DNA, the CDR3 is TGCAGTGCTAGAAATCTAGCGGATGACTCCTACGAGCAGTACTTC.